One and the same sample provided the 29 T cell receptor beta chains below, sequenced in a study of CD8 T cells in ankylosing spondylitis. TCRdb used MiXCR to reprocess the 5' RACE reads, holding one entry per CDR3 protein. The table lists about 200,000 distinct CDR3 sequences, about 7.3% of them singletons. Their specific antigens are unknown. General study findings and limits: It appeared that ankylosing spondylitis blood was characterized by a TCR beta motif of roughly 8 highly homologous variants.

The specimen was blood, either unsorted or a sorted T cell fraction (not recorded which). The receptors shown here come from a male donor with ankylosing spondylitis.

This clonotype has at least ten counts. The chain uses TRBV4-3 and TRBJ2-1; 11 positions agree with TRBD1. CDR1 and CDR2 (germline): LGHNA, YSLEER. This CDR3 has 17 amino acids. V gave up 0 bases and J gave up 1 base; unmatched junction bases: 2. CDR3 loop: CASSQDGTGGSYNEQFF. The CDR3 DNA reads TGCGCCAGCAGCCAAGACGGGACAGGGGGGTCCTACAATGAGCAGTTCTTC.

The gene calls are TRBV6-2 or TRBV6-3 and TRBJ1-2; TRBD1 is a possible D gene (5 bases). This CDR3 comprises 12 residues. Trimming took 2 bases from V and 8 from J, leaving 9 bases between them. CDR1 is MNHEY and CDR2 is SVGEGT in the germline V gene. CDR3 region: CASSYARVGYTF. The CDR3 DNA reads TGTGCCAGCAGTTACGCCAGGGTCGGCTACACCTTC.

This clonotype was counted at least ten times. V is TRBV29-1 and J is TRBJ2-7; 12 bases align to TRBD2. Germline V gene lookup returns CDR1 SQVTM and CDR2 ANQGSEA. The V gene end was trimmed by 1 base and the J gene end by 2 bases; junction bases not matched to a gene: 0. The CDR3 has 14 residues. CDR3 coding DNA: TGCAGCGTTGAAGGACTAGCGGGAGCCTACGAGCAGTACTTC. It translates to CSVEGLAGAYEQYF.

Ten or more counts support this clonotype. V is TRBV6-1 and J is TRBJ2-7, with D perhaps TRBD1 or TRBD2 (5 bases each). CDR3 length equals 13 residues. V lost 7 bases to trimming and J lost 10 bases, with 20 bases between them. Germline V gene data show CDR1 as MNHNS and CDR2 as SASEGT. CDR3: CASTNLGPGRQYF. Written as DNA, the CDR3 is TGTGCCAGCACAAACCTAGGACCGGGGCGTCAGTACTTC.

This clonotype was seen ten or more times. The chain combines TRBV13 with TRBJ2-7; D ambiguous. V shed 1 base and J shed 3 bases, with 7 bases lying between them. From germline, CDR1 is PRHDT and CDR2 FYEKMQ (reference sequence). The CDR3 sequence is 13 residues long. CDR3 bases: TGTGCCAGCAGCTTAGCGAACCACTACGAGCAGTACTTC. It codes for CASSLANHYEQYF.

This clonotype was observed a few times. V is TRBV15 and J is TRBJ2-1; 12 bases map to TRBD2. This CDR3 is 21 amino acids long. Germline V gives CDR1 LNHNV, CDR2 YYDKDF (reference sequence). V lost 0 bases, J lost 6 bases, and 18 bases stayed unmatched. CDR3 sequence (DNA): TGTGCCACCAGCAGAGAAACTATGATTAGACTAGCGGGAGACTCGGGCAATGAGCAGTTCTTC. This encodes CATSRETMIRLAGDSGNEQFF.

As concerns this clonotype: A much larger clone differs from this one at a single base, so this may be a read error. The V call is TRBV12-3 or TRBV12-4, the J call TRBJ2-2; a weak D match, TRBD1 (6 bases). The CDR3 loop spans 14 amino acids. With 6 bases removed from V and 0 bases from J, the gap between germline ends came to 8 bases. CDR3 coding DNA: TGTGCCAGCAGACGGGACACGAACACCGGGGAGCTGTTTTTT. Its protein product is CASRRDTNTGELFF.

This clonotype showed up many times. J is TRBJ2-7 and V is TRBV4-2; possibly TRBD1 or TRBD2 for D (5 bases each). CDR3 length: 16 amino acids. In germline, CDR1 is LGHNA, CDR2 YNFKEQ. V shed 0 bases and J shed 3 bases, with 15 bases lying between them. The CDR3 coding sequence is TGTGCCAGCAGCCAAGACTATTGGGGGAAGAACTACGAGCAGTACTTC. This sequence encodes CASSQDYWGKNYEQYF.

CDR3 bases: TGTGCCTGGGGGATGAACACCGGGGAGCTGTTTTTT. It translates to CAWGMNTGELFF. The V call is TRBV30, the J call TRBJ2-2, with no clear D. Germline CDR1 GTSNPN, CDR2 SVGIG (reference sequence). The V end lost 5 bases, the J end lost 1 base, and 5 bases lay between the germline ends. The CDR3 runs 12 residues.

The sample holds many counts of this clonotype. This CDR3 is CASSQEFRVNNEQFF. In DNA, the CDR3 is TGTGCCAGCAGCCAAGAATTCAGGGTTAACAATGAGCAGTTCTTC. The rearrangement links TRBV4-2 to TRBJ2-1; D is possibly TRBD1 (5 bases). The CDR3 consists of 15 residues. CDR1 is LGHNA and CDR2 is YNFKEQ in the germline V gene. V was clipped by 0 bases and J by 5 bases, with 11 bases between them.

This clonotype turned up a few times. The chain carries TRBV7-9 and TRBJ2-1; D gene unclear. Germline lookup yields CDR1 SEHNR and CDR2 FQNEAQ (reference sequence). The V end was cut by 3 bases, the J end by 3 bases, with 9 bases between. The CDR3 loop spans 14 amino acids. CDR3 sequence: CASSFGYDYNEQFF. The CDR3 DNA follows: TGTGCCAGCAGCTTTGGATACGACTACAATGAGCAGTTCTTC. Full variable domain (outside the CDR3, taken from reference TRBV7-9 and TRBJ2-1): DTGVSQNPRHKITKRGQNVTFRCDPISEHNRLYWYRQTLGQGPEFLTYFQNEAQLEKSRLLSDRFSAERPKGSFSTLEIQRTEQGDSAMYLCASSFGYDYNEQFFGPGTRLTVL.

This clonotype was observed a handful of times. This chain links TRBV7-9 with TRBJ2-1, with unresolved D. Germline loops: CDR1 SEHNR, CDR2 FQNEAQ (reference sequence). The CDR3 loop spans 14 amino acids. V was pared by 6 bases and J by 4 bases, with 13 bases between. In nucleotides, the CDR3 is TGTGCCAGCAGAGGGCTTTCTGCGTACAATGAGCAGTTCTTC. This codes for CASRGLSAYNEQFF.

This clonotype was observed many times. The CDR3 DNA is TGTGCCAGCAGCCCGACAGGGATCGAGGAGACCCAGTACTTC. This encodes CASSPTGIEETQYF. The V gene is TRBV12-3 or TRBV12-4, the J gene TRBJ2-5; 7 nucleotides match TRBD1. J gave up 5 bases and V 6 bases, and 9 bases lay outside the gene matches. The CDR3 totals 14 residues.

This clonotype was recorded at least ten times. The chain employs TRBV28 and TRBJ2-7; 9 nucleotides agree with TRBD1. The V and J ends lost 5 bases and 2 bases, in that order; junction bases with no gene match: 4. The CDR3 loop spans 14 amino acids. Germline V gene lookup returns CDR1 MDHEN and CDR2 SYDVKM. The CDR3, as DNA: TGTGCCAGCAGTCCGACAGGGGGGCCCTACGAGCAGTACTTC. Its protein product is CASSPTGGPYEQYF.

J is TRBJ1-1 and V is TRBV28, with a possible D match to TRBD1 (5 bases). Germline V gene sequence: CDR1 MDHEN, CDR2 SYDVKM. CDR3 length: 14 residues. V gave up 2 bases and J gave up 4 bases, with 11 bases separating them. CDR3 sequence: CASSLTQGVTEAFF. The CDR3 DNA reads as TGTGCCAGCAGTTTAACGCAGGGAGTCACTGAAGCTTTCTTT.

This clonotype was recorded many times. DNA of the CDR3: TGTGCCATCCGAGGGGGGCTCTCCTACGAGCAGTACTTC. It translates to CAIRGGLSYEQYF. V and J are TRBV10-3 and TRBJ2-7, with D perhaps matching TRBD1 or TRBD2 (6 bases each). This CDR3 is 13 amino acids long. Per germline, CDR1 ENHRY and CDR2 SYGVKD. Trimming removed 8 bases from V and 0 bases from J, with 11 bases in between.

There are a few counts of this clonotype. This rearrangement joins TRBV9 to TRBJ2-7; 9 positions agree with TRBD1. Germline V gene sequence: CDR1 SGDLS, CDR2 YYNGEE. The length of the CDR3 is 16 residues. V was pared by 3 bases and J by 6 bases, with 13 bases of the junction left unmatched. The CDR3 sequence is CASSGSPGTGLSEQYF. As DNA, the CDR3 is TGTGCCAGCAGCGGTTCTCCTGGGACAGGGCTGAGCGAGCAGTACTTC.

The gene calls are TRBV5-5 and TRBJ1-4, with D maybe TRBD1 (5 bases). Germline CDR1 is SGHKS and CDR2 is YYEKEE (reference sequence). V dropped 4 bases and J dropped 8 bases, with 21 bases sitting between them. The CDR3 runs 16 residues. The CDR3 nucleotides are TGTGCCAGCAGCAAATTTCGTGGAGGGGCATACGAAAAACTGTTTTTT. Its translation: CASSKFRGGAYEKLFF.

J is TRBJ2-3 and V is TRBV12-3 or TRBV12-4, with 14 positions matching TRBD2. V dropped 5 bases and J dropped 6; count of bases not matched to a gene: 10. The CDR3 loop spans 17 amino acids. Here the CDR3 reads CASSLGLAGAFGDTQYF. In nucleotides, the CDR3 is TGTGCCAGCAGTCTGGGACTAGCGGGGGCCTTCGGGGATACGCAGTATTTT.

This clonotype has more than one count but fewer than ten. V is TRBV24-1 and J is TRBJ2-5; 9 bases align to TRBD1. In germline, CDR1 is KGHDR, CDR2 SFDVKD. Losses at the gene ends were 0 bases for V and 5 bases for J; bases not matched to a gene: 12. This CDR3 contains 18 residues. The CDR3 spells CATSDLRGRDRAQETQYF. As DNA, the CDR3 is TGTGCCACCAGTGATTTGAGAGGTCGGGACAGGGCCCAGGAGACCCAGTACTTC.

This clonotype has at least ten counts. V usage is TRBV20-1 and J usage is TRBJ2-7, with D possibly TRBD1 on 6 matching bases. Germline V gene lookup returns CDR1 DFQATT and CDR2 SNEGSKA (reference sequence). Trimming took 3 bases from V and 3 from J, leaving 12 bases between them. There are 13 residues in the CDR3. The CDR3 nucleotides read TGCAGTGCTAGGATAGGACAGCTCTACGAGCAGTACTTC. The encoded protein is CSARIGQLYEQYF.

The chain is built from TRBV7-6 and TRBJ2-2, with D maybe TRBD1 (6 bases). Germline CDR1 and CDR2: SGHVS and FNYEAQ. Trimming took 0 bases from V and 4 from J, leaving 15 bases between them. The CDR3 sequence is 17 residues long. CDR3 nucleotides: TGTGCCAGCAGCTTAGCCCTGGGGCAGACAGGCACCGGGGAGCTGTTTTTT. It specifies CASSLALGQTGTGELFF.

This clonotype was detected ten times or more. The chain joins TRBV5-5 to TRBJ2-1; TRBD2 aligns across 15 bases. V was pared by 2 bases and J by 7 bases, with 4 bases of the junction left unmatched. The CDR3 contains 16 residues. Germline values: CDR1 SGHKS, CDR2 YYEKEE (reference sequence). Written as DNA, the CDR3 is TGTGCCAGCAGCTTCCGGACTAGCGGGAGGGGGAATGAGCAGTTCTTC. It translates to CASSFRTSGRGNEQFF.

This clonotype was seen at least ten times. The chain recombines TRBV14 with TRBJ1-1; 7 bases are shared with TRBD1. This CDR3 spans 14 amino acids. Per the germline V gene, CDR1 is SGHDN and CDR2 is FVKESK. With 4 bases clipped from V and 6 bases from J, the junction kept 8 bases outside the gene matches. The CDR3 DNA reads TGTGCCAGCAGCCGATTACAGGGGTACCCTGAAGCTTTCTTT. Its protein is CASSRLQGYPEAFF. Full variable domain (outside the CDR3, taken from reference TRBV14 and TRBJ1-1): EAGVTQFPSHSVIEKGQTVTLRCDPISGHDNLYWYRRVMGKEIKFLLHFVKESKQDESGMPNNRFLAERTGGTYSTLKVQPAELEDSGVYFCASSRLQGYPEAFFGQGTRLTVV.

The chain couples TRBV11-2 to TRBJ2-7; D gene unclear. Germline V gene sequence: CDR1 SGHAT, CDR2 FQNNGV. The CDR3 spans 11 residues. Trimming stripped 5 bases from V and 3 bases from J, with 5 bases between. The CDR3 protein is CASSRIYEQYF. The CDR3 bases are TGTGCCAGCAGCCGGATCTACGAGCAGTACTTC. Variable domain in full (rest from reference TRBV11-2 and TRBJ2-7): EAGVAQSPRYKIIEKRQSVAFWCNPISGHATLYWYQQILGQGPKLLIQFQNNGVVDDSQLPKDRFSAERLKGVDSTLKIQPAKLEDSAVYLCASSRIYEQYFGPGTRLTVT.

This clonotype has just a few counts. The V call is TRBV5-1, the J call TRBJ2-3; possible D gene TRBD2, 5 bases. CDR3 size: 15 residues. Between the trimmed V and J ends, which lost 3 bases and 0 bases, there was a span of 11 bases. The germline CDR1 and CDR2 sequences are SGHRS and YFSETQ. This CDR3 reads CASSWADYSTDTQYF. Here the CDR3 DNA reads TGCGCCAGCAGCTGGGCCGACTATAGCACAGATACGCAGTATTTT.

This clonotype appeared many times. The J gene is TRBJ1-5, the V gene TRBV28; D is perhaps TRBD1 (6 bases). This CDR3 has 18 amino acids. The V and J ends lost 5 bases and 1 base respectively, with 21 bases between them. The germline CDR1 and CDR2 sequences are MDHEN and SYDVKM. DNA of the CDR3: TGTGCCAGCAGTCATAAACCCACGGGACACATCAGCAATCAGCCCCAGCATTTT. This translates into CASSHKPTGHISNQPQHF.

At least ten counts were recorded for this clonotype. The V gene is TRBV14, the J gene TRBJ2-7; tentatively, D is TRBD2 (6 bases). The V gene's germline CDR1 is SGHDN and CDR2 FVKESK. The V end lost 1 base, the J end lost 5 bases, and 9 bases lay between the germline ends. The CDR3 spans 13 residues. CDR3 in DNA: TGTGCCAGCAGCCAAGTCCCGGGGGACGAGCAGTACTTC. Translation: CASSQVPGDEQYF.

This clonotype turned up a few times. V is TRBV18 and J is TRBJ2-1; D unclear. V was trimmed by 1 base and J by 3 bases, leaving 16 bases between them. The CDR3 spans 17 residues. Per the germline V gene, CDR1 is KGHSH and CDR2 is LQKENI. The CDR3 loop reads CASSPLQSGPNYNEQFF. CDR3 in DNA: TGTGCCAGCTCACCACTGCAATCCGGACCCAACTACAATGAGCAGTTCTTC.